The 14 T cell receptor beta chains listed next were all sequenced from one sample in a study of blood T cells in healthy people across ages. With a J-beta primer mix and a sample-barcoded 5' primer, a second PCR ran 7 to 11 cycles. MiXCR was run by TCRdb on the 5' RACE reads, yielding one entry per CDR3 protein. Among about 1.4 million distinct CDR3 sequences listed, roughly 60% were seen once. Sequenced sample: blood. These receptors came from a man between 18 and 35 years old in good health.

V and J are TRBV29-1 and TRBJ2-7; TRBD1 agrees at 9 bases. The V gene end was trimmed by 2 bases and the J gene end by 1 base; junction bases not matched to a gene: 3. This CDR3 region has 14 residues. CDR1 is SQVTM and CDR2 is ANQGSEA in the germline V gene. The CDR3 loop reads CSVENRGRSYEQYF. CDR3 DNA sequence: TGCAGCGTTGAAAACAGGGGGCGATCCTACGAGCAGTACTTC.

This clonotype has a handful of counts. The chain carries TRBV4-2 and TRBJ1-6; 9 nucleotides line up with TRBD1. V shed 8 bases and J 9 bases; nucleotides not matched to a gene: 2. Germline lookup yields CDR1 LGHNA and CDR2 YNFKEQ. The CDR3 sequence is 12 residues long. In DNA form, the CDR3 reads TGTGCCAGCGGACAGGGGAGTTCACCCCTCCACTTT. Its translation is CASGQGSSPLHF.

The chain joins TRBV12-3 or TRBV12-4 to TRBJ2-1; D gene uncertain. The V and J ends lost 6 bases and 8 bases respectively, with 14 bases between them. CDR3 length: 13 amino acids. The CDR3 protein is CASSQPPGDEQFF. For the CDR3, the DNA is TGTGCCAGCAGCCAACCCCCGGGCGATGAGCAGTTCTTC.

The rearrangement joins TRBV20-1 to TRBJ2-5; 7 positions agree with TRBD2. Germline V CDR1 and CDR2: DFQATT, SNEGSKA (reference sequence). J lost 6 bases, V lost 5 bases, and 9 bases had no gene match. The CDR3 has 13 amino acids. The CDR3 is CSAGGGQRKTQYF. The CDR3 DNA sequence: TGCAGTGCTGGGGGGGGTCAGCGGAAGACCCAGTACTTC.

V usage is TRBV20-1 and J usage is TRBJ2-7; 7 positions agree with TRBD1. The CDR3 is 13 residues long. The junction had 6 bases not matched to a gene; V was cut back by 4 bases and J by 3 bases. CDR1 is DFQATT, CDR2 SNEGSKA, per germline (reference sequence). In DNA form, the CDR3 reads TGCAGTGCTACGGACAGGACCGACTACGAGCAGTACTTC. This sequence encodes CSATDRTDYEQYF.

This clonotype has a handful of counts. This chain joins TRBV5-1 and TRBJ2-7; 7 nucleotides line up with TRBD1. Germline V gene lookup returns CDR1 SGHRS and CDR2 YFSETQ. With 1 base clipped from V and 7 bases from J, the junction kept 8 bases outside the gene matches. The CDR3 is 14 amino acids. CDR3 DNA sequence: TGCGCCAGCAGCTTGTATGCAACAGGGGTAGAGCAGTACTTC. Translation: CASSLYATGVEQYF.

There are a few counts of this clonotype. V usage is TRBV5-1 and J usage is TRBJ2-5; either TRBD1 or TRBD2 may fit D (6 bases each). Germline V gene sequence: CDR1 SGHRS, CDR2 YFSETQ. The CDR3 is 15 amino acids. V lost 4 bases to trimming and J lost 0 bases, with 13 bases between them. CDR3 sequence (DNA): TGCGCCAGCAGCGGAGGGACATCGTACCAAGAGACCCAGTACTTC. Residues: CASSGGTSYQETQYF.

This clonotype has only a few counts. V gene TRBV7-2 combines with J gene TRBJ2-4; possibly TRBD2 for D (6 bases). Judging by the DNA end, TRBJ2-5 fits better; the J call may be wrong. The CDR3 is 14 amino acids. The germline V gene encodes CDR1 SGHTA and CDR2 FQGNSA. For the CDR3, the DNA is TGTGCCAGCAGCTTAGTGGAGGGGTCAGAGACCCAGTACTTC. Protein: CASSLVEGSETQYF.

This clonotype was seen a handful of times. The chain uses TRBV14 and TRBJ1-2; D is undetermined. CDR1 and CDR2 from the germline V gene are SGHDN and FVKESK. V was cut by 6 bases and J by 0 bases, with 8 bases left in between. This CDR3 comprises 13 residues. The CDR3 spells CASSIGTNYGYTF. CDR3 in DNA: TGTGCCAGCAGTATCGGGACTAACTATGGCTACACCTTC.

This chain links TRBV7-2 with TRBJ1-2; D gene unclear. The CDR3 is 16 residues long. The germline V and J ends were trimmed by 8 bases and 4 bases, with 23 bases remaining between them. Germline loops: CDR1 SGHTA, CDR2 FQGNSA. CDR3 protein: CASPSLRKQPSYGYTF. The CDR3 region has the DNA TGTGCCAGCCCTTCCTTGAGGAAACAGCCCTCCTATGGCTACACCTTC.

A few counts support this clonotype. CDR3 loop: CASSHLARKQQDAGYTF. As DNA, the CDR3 is TGCGCCAGCAGCCACCTGGCACGGAAACAGCAGGATGCTGGCTACACCTTC. The chain links TRBV4-1 to TRBJ1-2; the D is unclear. The CDR3 length is 17 residues. V was cut by 3 bases and J by 7 bases, with 24 bases left in between. CDR1 MGHRA and CDR2 YSYEKL come from the germline V gene.

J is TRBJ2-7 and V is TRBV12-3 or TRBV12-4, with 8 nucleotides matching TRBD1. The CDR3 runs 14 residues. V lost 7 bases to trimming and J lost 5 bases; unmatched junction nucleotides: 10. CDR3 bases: TGTGCCAGCACCACCCTACAGGGGGAGAACGAGCAGTACTTC. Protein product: CASTTLQGENEQYF.

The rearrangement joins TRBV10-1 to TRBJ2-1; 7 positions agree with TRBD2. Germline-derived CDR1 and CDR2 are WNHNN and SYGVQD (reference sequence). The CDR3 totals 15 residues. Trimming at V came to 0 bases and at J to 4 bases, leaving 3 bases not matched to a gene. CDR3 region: CASSESTSAYNEQFF. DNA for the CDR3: TGCGCCAGCAGTGAGTCAACTAGCGCTTACAATGAGCAGTTCTTC.

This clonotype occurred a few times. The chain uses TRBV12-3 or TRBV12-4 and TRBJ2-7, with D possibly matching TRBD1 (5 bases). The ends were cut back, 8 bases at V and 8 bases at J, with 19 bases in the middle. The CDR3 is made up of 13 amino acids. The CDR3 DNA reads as TGTGCCAGCGAACCGCTACAGGCTTGGAAGCAGTACTTC. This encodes CASEPLQAWKQYF.